The 25 T cell receptor beta chains presented below share a single source sample, sequenced in a study of OX40 agonist ivuxolimab in advanced cancers. Produced via immunoSEQ multiplex PCR; TCRdb's table is partial and in-frame only. This sample has approximately 31,000 clones, with roughly 86% found just once. Material: CD4+ or CD8+ T cells sorted from blood, obtained in a trial of the OX40 agonist ivuxolimab. These receptors came from an adult with an advanced solid tumor such as melanoma, head and neck, liver or kidney cancer.

This sequence joins TRBV6-5 and TRBJ1-6; D uncertain. CDR1 is MNHEY, CDR2 SVGAGI, per germline. The CDR3 contains 14 residues. The V end lost 4 bases, the J end lost 12 bases, and 16 bases lay between the germline ends. Written as DNA, the CDR3 is TGTGCCAGCAGTTCGATGGACGGGGTTGGACCCCTCCACTTT. Protein sequence: CASSSMDGVGPLHF.

The chain links TRBV2 to TRBJ2-3; the match to TRBD2 covers 9 bases. The CDR3 has 16 amino acids. Trimming removed 0 bases from V and 2 bases from J; junction bases left unmatched: 3. Germline V gene lookup returns CDR1 SNHLY and CDR2 FYNNEI. The chain's CDR3 is CASSEARGGPTDTQYF. The CDR3 DNA is TGTGCCAGCAGTGAAGCGCGGGGGGGCCCCACAGATACGCAGTATTTT.

The J gene is TRBJ2-5, the V gene TRBV27, with 7 bases aligning to TRBD2. V lost 3 bases, J lost 4 bases, and 5 bases stayed unmatched. The V gene's germline CDR1 is MNHEY and CDR2 SMNVEV (reference sequence). CDR3 length: 14 amino acids. The CDR3 protein is CASSLGGVGETQYF. As DNA, the CDR3 is TGTGCCAGCAGTTTGGGGGGGGTCGGAGAGACCCAGTACTTC.

The DNA for the CDR3 is TGTGCCAGCAGCCCTCGGGCTAGCGGGGGACCTTTACGGCAGTTCTTC. Protein: CASSPRASGGPLRQFF. The chain couples TRBV5-4 to TRBJ2-1, with TRBD2 matching over 10 bases. Trimming took 4 bases from V and 12 from J; bases not matched to a gene: 16. The CDR3 has 16 amino acids. Per the germline V gene, CDR1 is SGHNT and CDR2 is YYREEE (reference sequence).

CDR3 residues: CASSSGGSPYEQYF. CDR3 sequence (DNA): TGCGCCAGCAGCTCCGGAGGGAGCCCCTACGAGCAGTACTTC. This chain links TRBV5-1 with TRBJ2-5, with D possibly TRBD2 on 6 matching bases. The J call is in doubt because the DNA end fits TRBJ2-7 better. The CDR3 sequence is 14 residues long. In germline, CDR1 is SGHRS, CDR2 YFSETQ.

The V gene is TRBV7-8, the J gene TRBJ2-1; TRBD1 is a possible D gene (5 bases). This CDR3 comprises 14 residues. Germline lookup yields CDR1 SGHVS and CDR2 FQNEAQ. Trimming stripped 5 bases from V and 0 bases from J, with 8 bases between. As DNA, the CDR3 is TGTGCCAGCAGCGAAGACAGCTCCTACAATGAGCAGTTCTTC. Residues: CASSEDSSYNEQFF.

The chain carries TRBV10-2 and TRBJ2-5; 7 bases agree with TRBD2. The CDR3 covers 17 residues. Trimming at V came to 2 bases and at J to 4 bases, leaving 13 bases not matched to a gene. CDR1 is WSHSY, CDR2 SAAADI, per germline. The CDR3 DNA reads TGCGCCAGCAGTGAGCCCCCCAGTTTGCGGGGGAGAGAGACCCAGTACTTC. Amino acids: CASSEPPSLRGRETQYF.

The chain combines TRBV4-3 with TRBJ2-3; TRBD2 matches 11 bases. Germline V CDR1 and CDR2: LGHNA, YSLEER. Germline trimming cut 0 bases from V and 5 bases from J; bases unmatched to any gene: 10. This CDR3 is built from 18 residues. CDR3 DNA sequence: TGCGCCAGCAGCCAAGAGCTAGCGGGGGGCTCCCTGGGAGATACGCAGTATTTT. As protein: CASSQELAGGSLGDTQYF.

The gene calls are TRBV19 and TRBJ2-7; TRBD1 or TRBD2 may be the D gene (5 bases each). Germline V gene data show CDR1 as LNHDA and CDR2 as SQIVND (reference sequence). The V and J ends lost 0 bases and 2 bases respectively, with 20 bases between them. This CDR3 region has 18 residues. This CDR3 reads CASSIDLPGPGIPYEQYF. The CDR3 DNA reads as TGTGCCAGTAGTATAGATCTCCCGGGACCGGGAATTCCCTACGAGCAGTACTTC.

CDR3 DNA: TGTGCCAGCAGTTACCCTGGCGGCGAGTATGGCTACACCTTC. This sequence encodes CASSYPGGEYGYTF. This chain uses TRBV6-5 with TRBJ1-2; D is unclear. Germline V gene lookup returns CDR1 MNHEY and CDR2 SVGAGI. Trimming took 2 bases from V and 5 from J, leaving 12 bases between them. The CDR3 length is 14 residues.

About this clone: One junction end does not reproduce the germline sequence, and a read error may be involved. The rearrangement links TRBV6-5 to TRBJ2-3, with D possibly being TRBD2 (7 bases). From germline, CDR1 is MNHEY and CDR2 SVGAGI. The CDR3 loop spans 14 amino acids. CDR3 DNA sequence: TGTGCCGCTTCGGTGGGGGGGCCAACAGACACGCAGTATTTT. Encoded protein: CAASVGGPTDTQYF.

The rearrangement uses TRBV27 and TRBJ2-5, with TRBD2 identical over 11 bases. J gave up 4 bases and V 5 bases, and 9 bases lay outside the gene matches. Germline lookup yields CDR1 MNHEY and CDR2 SMNVEV (reference sequence). The CDR3 runs to 16 residues. CDR3 sequence reads: CASSGLAGGFGETQYF. In DNA form, the CDR3 reads TGTGCCAGCAGTGGCCTAGCGGGGGGCTTTGGAGAGACCCAGTACTTC.

A few counts support this clone. This rearrangement joins TRBV9 to TRBJ2-7; perhaps TRBD1 as D (6 bases). This CDR3 contains 15 residues. V lost 0 bases and J 3 bases, leaving 13 bases between the germline ends. Germline V gene lookup returns CDR1 SGDLS and CDR2 YYNGEE. In DNA form, the CDR3 reads TGTGCCAGCAGCGTAGGCGGGCAGGGGTACTACGAGCAGTACTTC. Encoded protein: CASSVGGQGYYEQYF.

The chain carries TRBV29-1 and TRBJ2-1; 10 positions match TRBD1. After removal of 1 base from V and 7 bases from J, the junction contained 4 bases not matched to a gene. The CDR3 consists of 14 residues. Germline CDR1 reads SQVTM; CDR2 reads ANQGSEA. In DNA, the CDR3 is TGCAGCGTTGAAGGGGGGACAGGGGCGAATGAGCAGTTCTTC. Encoded protein: CSVEGGTGANEQFF.

V and J are TRBV21-1 and TRBJ2-7; the D segment call TRBD1 is taken from the table without a DNA check. TRBV21-1 is described as a pseudogene. This CDR3 spans 12 amino acids. CDR3 sequence (DNA): TGTGCCAGCAGTCACATCTCCTACGAGCAGTACTTC. Its translation is CASSHISYEQYF.

The chain uses TRBV14 and TRBJ1-2; D is unclear. V lost 4 bases and J 1 base, leaving 16 bases between the germline ends. CDR1 and CDR2 (germline): SGHDN, FVKESK. The CDR3 runs to 16 residues. The CDR3 coding sequence is TGTGCCAGCAGCCCGGATCCAGGTCCCTTTAACTATGGCTACACCTTC. Translated: CASSPDPGPFNYGYTF. Complete variable domain (other parts from reference TRBV14 and TRBJ1-2): EAGVTQFPSHSVIEKGQTVTLRCDPISGHDNLYWYRRVMGKEIKFLLHFVKESKQDESGMPNNRFLAERTGGTYSTLKVQPAELEDSGVYFCASSPDPGPFNYGYTFGSGTRLTVV.

CDR3 loop: CATGGGDTEAFF. In DNA form, the CDR3 reads TGTGCCACCGGAGGGGGTGACACTGAAGCTTTCTTT. V and J are TRBV10-3 and TRBJ1-1; weak D call: TRBD1 (6 bases). Between the trimmed V and J ends, which lost 10 bases and 3 bases, there was a span of 12 bases. Germline lookup yields CDR1 ENHRY and CDR2 SYGVKD. The CDR3 length is 12 residues.

The chain recombines TRBV5-8 with TRBJ2-7; D is ambiguous. Trimming removed 0 bases from V and 2 bases from J, with 9 bases in between. The CDR3 is 14 amino acids. The germline V gene has CDR1 SGHTS and CDR2 YDEGEE. This CDR3 reads CASSLGFSPYEQYF. The CDR3, as DNA: TGTGCCAGCAGCTTGGGATTCTCCCCCTACGAGCAGTACTTC.

The V call is TRBV29-1, the J call TRBJ2-7; D remains unclear. Trimming cost V 3 bases and J 1 base, with 7 bases left between them. Germline V gives CDR1 SQVTM, CDR2 ANQGSEA. The CDR3 is 12 amino acids. CDR3 DNA sequence: TGCAGCGTTGAGTCAGATTCCTACGAGCAGTACTTC. It specifies CSVESDSYEQYF.

The J gene is TRBJ1-1, the V gene TRBV29-1; D remains ambiguous. Germline V gene data show CDR1 as SQVTM and CDR2 as ANQGSEA. Between the trimmed V and J ends, which lost 4 bases and 0 bases, there was a span of 15 bases. The CDR3 extends over 15 amino acids. CDR3: CSVGRDTALNTEAFF. The DNA of the CDR3 is TGCAGCGTTGGACGAGACACGGCATTGAACACTGAAGCTTTCTTT.

V gene TRBV28 combines with J gene TRBJ2-1, with D perhaps matching TRBD1 (6 bases). Germline CDR1 and CDR2: MDHEN and SYDVKM. The CDR3 is 13 residues long. Trimming left V 6 bases short and J 4 bases short, with 10 bases between. The CDR3 loop reads CASRLDSYNEQFF. As DNA, the CDR3 is TGTGCCAGCAGGTTGGACAGTTACAATGAGCAGTTCTTC.

The genes are TRBV19 and TRBJ2-1; TRBD2 matches 7 bases. This CDR3 is built from 16 residues. V shed 0 bases and J 0 bases; nucleotides not matched to a gene: 2. Per the germline V gene, CDR1 is LNHDA and CDR2 is SQIVND (reference sequence). CDR3 region: CASSIDPSGSYNEQFF. CDR3 in DNA: TGTGCCAGTAGTATAGACCCTAGCGGCTCCTACAATGAGCAGTTCTTC.

The V gene is TRBV9, the J gene TRBJ2-3; D is undetermined. This CDR3 is 15 amino acids long. V was pared by 3 bases and J by 0 bases, with 11 bases between. CDR1 is SGDLS, CDR2 YYNGEE, per germline. CDR3 amino acids: CASSAGITSTDTQYF. CDR3 DNA: TGTGCCAGCAGCGCGGGTATCACCAGCACAGATACGCAGTATTTT.

This clone was found once. V gene TRBV2 combines with J gene TRBJ2-2; TRBD2 aligns across 8 bases. The germline V gene encodes CDR1 SNHLY and CDR2 FYNNEI. Trimming at V came to 5 bases and at J to 1 base, leaving 9 bases not matched to a gene. The CDR3 contains 17 residues. CDR3 bases: TGTGCCAGCAGTCCCCGTTCGGGGGGGCTGAACACCGGGGAGCTGTTTTTT. Its protein is CASSPRSGGLNTGELFF.

CDR3 sequence reads: CAWGLHDEQYF. CDR3 in DNA: TGTGCCTGGGGACTGCATGACGAGCAGTACTTC. The chain links TRBV30 to TRBJ2-7, with a weak D call TRBD2 (5 bases). The length of the CDR3 is 11 residues. V gave up 5 bases and J gave up 5 bases, with 10 bases separating them. Germline V gene sequence: CDR1 GTSNPN, CDR2 SVGIG (reference sequence). Combining the CDR3 with reference TRBV30 and TRBJ2-7 gives the whole variable domain SQTIHQWPATLVQPVGSPLSLECTVEGTSNPNLYWYRQAAGRGLQLLFYSVGIGQISSEVPQNLSASRPQDRQFILSSKKLLLSDSGFYLCAWGLHDEQYFGPGTRLTVT.